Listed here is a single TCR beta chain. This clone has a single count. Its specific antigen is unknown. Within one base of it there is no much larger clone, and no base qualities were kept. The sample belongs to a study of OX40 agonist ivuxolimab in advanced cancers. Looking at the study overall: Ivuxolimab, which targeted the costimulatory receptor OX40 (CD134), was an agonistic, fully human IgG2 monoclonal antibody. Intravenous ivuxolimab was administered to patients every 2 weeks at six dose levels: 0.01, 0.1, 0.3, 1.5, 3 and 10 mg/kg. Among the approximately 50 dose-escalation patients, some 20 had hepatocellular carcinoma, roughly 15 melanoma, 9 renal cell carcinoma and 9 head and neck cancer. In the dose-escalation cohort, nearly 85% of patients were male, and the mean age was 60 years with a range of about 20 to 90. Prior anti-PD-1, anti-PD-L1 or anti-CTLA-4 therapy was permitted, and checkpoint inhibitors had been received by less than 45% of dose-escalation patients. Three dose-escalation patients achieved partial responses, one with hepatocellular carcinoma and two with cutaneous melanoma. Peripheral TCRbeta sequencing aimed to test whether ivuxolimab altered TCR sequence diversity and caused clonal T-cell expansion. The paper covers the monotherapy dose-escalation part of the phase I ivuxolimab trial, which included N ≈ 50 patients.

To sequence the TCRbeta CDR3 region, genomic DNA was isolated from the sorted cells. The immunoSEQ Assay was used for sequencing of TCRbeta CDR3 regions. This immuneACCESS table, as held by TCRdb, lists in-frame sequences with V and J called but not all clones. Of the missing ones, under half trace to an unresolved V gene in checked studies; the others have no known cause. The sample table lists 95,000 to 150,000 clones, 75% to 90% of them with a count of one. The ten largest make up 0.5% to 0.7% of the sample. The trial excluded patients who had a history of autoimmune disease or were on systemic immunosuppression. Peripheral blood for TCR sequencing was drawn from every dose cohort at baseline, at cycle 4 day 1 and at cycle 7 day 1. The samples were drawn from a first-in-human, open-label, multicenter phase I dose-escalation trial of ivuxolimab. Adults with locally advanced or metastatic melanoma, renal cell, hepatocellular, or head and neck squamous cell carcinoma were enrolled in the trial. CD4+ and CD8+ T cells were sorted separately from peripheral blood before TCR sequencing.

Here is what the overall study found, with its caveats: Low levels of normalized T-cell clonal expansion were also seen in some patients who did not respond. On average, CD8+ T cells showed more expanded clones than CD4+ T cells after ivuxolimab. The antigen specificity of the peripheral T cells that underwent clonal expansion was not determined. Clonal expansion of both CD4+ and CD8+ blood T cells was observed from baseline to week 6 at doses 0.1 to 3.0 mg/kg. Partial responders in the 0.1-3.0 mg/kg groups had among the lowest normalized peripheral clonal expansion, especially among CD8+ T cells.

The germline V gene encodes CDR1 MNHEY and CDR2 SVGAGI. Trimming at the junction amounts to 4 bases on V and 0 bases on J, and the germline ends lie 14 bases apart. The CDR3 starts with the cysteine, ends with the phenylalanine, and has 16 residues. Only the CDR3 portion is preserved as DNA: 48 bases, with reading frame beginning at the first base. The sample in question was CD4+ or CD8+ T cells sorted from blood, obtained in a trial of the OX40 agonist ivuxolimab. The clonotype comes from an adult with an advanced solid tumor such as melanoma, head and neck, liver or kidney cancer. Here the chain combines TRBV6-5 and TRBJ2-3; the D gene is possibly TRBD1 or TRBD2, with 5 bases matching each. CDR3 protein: CASSSSGRLSTDTQYF. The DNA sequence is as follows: TGTGCCAGCAGTTCCTCGGGACGGCTTAGCACAGATACGCAGTATTTT.